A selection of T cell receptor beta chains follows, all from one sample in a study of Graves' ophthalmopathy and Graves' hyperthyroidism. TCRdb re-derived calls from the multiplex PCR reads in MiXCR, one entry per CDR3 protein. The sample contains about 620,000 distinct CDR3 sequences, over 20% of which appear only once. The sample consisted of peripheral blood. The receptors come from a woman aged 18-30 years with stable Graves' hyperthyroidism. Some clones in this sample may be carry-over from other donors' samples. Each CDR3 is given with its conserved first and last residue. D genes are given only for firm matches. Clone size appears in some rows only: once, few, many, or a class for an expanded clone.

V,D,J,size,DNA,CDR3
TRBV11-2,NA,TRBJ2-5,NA,TGTGCCAGCAGCGAACAGCGCCTGGATACCCAGTACTTC,CASSEQRLDTQYF
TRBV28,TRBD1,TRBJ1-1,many,TGTGCCAGCAGACGAGGGGACAGAGGACCGAACACTGAAGCTTTCTTT,CASRRGDRGPNTEAFF
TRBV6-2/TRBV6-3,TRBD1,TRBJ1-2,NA,TGTGCCAGCAATTACAGGGGCACCTATGGCTACACCTTC,CASNYRGTYGYTF
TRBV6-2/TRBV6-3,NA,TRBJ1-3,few,TGTGCCAGCAGTTACAGGGAAGGTGGAAACACCATATATTTT,CASSYREGGNTIYF
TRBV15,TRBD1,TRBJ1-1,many,TGTGCCACCAGCGTAGACAGGGTCGGGACTGAAGCTTTCTTT,CATSVDRVGTEAFF
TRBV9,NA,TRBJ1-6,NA,TGTGCCAGCAGCGTAGCGCCAGGGGATAATTCACCTCTCCACTTT,CASSVAPGDNSPLHF
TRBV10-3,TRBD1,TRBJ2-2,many,TGTGCCAATGCGGGACAGGGAACCGGGGAGCTGTTTTTT,CANAGQGTGELFF
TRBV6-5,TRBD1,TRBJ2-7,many,TGTGCCAGCAGGGGCCGGGACAGGGGAACGAACGAGCAGTACTTC,CASRGRDRGTNEQYF
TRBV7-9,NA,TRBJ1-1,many,TGTGCCAGCAGCTTCAACTTGGACACTGAAGCTTTCTTT,CASSFNLDTEAFF
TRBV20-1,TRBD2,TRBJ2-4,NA,TGCAGTGCTAGCCACTCCCGACTCTCGACTAGCGGGAGCGTTGAGAAGTTCTTC,CSASHSRLSTSGSVEKFF
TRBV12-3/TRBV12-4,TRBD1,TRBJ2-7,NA,TGTGCCAGCAGCCCGACAGGGGCCCCCTACGAGCAGTACTTC,CASSPTGAPYEQYF
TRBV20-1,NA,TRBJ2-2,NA,TGCAGTGCTGGGAAGGGCCTCAACACCGGGGAGCTGTTTTTT,CSAGKGLNTGELFF
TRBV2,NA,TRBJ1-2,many,TGTGCCAGCAGTGGCCAGACAATTAACTATGGCTACACCTTC,CASSGQTINYGYTF
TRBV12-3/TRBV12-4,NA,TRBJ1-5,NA,TGTGCCAGCAGTTTCTCGATTCTCTACCAGCCCCAGCATTTT,CASSFSILYQPQHF
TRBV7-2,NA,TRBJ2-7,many,TGTGCCAGCAGCTTAGGACCCAACTACGAGCAGTACTTC,CASSLGPNYEQYF
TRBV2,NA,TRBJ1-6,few,TGTGCCAGCAGTGAAGCCTCAGGGAAAGGTTCACCCCTCCACTTT,CASSEASGKGSPLHF
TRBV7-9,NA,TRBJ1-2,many,TGTGCCAGCAGCTTGGAGGGACGCTTCTATGGCTACACCTTC,CASSLEGRFYGYTF
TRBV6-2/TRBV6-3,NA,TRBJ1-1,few,TGTGCCAGCAGTTACGCCGACTCCGGACCAATGAACACTGAAGCTTTCTTT,CASSYADSGPMNTEAFF
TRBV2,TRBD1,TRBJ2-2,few,TGTGCCAGCAGTGAAGCCCGGACAGGGGCCGGGGAGCTGTTTTTT,CASSEARTGAGELFF
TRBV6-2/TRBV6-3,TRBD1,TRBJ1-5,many,TGTGCCAGCCATACCCATATACAGGGGGCAGGCAATCAGCCCCAGCATTTT,CASHTHIQGAGNQPQHF
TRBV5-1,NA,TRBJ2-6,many,TGCGCCAGCAGCTTGGATTACAGCGTACGACCTGGGGCCAACGTCCTGACTTTC,CASSLDYSVRPGANVLTF
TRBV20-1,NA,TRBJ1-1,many,TGCAGTGCCTACTCTGGCACTGAAGCTTTCTTT,CSAYSGTEAFF
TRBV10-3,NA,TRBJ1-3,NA,TGTGCCATCAGTGAGGGGAGGGGCTCGGCTGGAAACACCATATATTTT,CAISEGRGSAGNTIYF
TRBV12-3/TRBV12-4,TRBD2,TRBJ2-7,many,TGTGCCAGCAGTCCGACTAGCCTACCACTAGGCGAGCAGTACTTC,CASSPTSLPLGEQYF
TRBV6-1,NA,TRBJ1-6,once,TGTGCTAGCACGAGGGATCAAGAGACCTCAGCCCTCCACTTT,CASTRDQETSALHF
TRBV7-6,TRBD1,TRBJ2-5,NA,TGTGCCAGCAGCTTGGCTTTAAGTAGTACAGGGGGATTACAAGAGACCCAGTACTTC,CASSLALSSTGGLQETQYF
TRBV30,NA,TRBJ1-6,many,TGTGCCTGGAGTAAGGGAAATTCACCCCTCCACTTT,CAWSKGNSPLHF
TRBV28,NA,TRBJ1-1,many,TGTGCCAGCAGTCCTATACAATTCCGCCGGGGGAGGTCGGAAGCTTTCTTT,CASSPIQFRRGRSEAFF
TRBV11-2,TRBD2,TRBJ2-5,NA,TGTGCCAGCAGCGGACTAGCGGGAGGCGCAGAGACCCAGTACTTC,CASSGLAGGAETQYF
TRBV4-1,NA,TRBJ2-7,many,TGCGCCAGCAGCCCACCAGAGGGACCGCCAGTCTACGAGCAGTACTTC,CASSPPEGPPVYEQYF
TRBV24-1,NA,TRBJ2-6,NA,TGTGCCACGAGAAGCTCTGGGGCCAACGTCCTGACTTTC,CATRSSGANVLTF
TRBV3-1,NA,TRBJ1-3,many,TGTGCCAGCAGTCATATATTGGAGTCTGGAAACACCATATATTTT,CASSHILESGNTIYF
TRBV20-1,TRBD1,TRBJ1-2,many,TGCAGTGCCTCGACAGGGATTGACTATGGCTACACCTTC,CSASTGIDYGYTF
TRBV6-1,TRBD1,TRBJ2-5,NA,TGTGCCAGCAGTGATTCCGGGACAGGGAAGCCCCAGTACTTC,CASSDSGTGKPQYF
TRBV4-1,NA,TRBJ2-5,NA,TGCGCCAGCAGCCAAGAAAGTGCCGGGGTCAGGGGAGAGACCCAGTACTTC,CASSQESAGVRGETQYF
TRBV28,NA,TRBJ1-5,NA,TGTGCCAGCAGTACCAACTTCAATCAGCCCCAGCATTTT,CASSTNFNQPQHF
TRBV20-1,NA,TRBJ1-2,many,TGCAGTGCTAGGCAGGGTTTGGGTGGCTACACCTTC,CSARQGLGGYTF
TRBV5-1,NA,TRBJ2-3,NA,TGCGCCAGCAGCCCTAAGCCTAGCACAGATACGCAGTATTTT,CASSPKPSTDTQYF
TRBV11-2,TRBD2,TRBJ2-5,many,TGTGCCAGCAGGTTCCTAGCGGGAAGTATCCAAGAGACCCAGTACTTC,CASRFLAGSIQETQYF
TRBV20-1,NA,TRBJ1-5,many,TGCAGTGCTAGAACAGGGTTTCAGCCCCAGCATTTT,CSARTGFQPQHF
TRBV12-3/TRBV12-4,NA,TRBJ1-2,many,TGTGCCAGCAGCCAATTCAAGGCAAACTATGGCTACACCTTC,CASSQFKANYGYTF
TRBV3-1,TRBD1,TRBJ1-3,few,TGTGCCAGCAGCCAAGACCGGGACAGGGTCGGAAACACCATATATTTT,CASSQDRDRVGNTIYF
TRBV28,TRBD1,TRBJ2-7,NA,TGTGCCAGCAGAAGACAGGGGGCTCAATCCTACGAGCAGTACTTC,CASRRQGAQSYEQYF
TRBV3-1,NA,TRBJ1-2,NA,TGTGCCAGCAGCCAAGTCGGTGGCTACACCTTC,CASSQVGGYTF
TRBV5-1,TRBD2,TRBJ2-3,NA,TGCGCCAGCAGCTTGGCTCGACTAGCGGGGGGGGATACGCAGTATTTT,CASSLARLAGGDTQYF